These T cell receptor beta chains were read from a single sample in a study of blood T cell repertoires in COVID-19. TCRdb keeps only in-frame clones here, not all; method: immunoSEQ multiplex PCR. The table includes over 110,000 clones, about 80% detected once. Sequencing input: peripheral blood. All receptors derive from a man in his 60s with acute or convalescent COVID-19. Both conserved end residues are part of each CDR3. A D gene is named only where the DNA matches it firmly. Not all rows give a size; the values are once, few, many and, for expanded clones, a class.

-	few	TRBV5-5	TRBJ1-6	TGTGCCAGCAGCTTGGACCACTTTGATGGTTCACCCCTCCACTTT	CASSLDHFDGSPLHF
TRBD2	-	TRBV19	TRBJ2-7	TGTGCCAGTAGTGTCGGGACTAGCGGGAGGAGCTACGAGCAGTACTTC	CASSVGTSGRSYEQYF
-	-	TRBV30	TRBJ2-2	TGTGCCTGTTCACGGTTCGCGAACACCGGGGAGCTGTTTTTT	CACSRFANTGELFF
-	-	TRBV6-5	TRBJ1-2	TGTGCCAGCAGTTACTTTGCGGGCCACTATGGCTACACCTTC	CASSYFAGHYGYTF
-	-	TRBV19	TRBJ1-1	TGTGCCAGTAGACAGGGTGGCCCTAGGACTGAAGCTTTCTTT	CASRQGGPRTEAFF
TRBD1	-	TRBV9	TRBJ1-2	TGTGCCAGCAGCGTAGCGGCAGGGGGCGACTATGGCTACACCTTC	CASSVAAGGDYGYTF
-	-	TRBV5-5	TRBJ1-4	TGTGCCAGCAGCTTGGGGGGCCCTGAAAAACTGTTTTTT	CASSLGGPEKLFF
-	-	TRBV6-5	TRBJ1-5	TGTGCCAGCAGGTCCCAGGCGCGGGGCAATCAGCCCCAGCATTTT	CASRSQARGNQPQHF
-	-	TRBV21-1	TRBJ2-2	TGTGCCAGTGCACCGTGCGGGAGTTGCACCGGGGAGCTGTTTTTT	CASAPCGSCTGELFF
TRBD1	-	TRBV5-3	TRBJ1-1	TGTGCCGGATCCAGGGACAGTACAGGGGCATGCACTGAAGCTTTCTTT	CAGSRDSTGACTEAFF
-	many	TRBV5-6	TRBJ1-6	TGTGCCAGCCAGGACAGAAGTTACTCCTATAATTCACCCCTCCACTTT	CASQDRSYSYNSPLHF
TRBD1	few	TRBV27	TRBJ2-7	TGTGCCAGCAGCCACAGGGGACCTACCAACGAGCAGTACTTC	CASSHRGPTNEQYF
-	once	TRBV30	TRBJ2-3	TGTGCCTGGGAGCGGGGCACAGATACGCAGTATTTT	CAWERGTDTQYF
TRBD1	-	TRBV5-1	TRBJ1-2	TGCGCCAGCAGCTTGTACGGGACAGGGCTTCTTGACTATGGCTACACCTTC	CASSLYGTGLLDYGYTF
TRBD1	once	TRBV28	TRBJ2-7	TGTGCCAGCAGGCTGACAGGGGGCTCCCACGAGCAGTACTTC	CASRLTGGSHEQYF
TRBD2	-	TRBV29-1	TRBJ2-7	TGCAGCGTTGACCTAGCGGGAGAGTACGAGCAGTACTTC	CSVDLAGEYEQYF
TRBD2	-	TRBV6-6	TRBJ2-7	TGTGCCAGCAGTTACCTCAGCGGGAGGGTTGACGAGCAGTACTTC	CASSYLSGRVDEQYF
TRBD1	-	TRBV27	TRBJ1-6	TGTGCCAGCAGGCCAGGGGGAGCGAATTCACCCCTCCACTTT	CASRPGGANSPLHF
-	-	TRBV28	TRBJ1-4	TGTGCCAGCAGCTACGCCGGGGTTAATGAAAAACTGTTTTTT	CASSYAGVNEKLFF
TRBD2	-	TRBV2	TRBJ2-3	TGTGCCAGAGCGGGAGCAGCAGATACGCAGTATTTT	CARAGAADTQYF
TRBD1	few	TRBV6-2/TRBV6-3	TRBJ1-1	TGTGCCAGCAGCACAGGGGGACTGGGCACTGAAGCTTTCTTT	CASSTGGLGTEAFF
-	few	TRBV4-1	TRBJ1-5	TGCGCCAGCAGCCAAGATAGGGGGGGGGCCAGGAATCAGCCCCAGCATTTT	CASSQDRGGARNQPQHF
-	once	TRBV7-2	TRBJ2-7	TGTGCCAGCAGCTTAGTGTTATACGAGCAGTACTTC	CASSLVLYEQYF
-	-	TRBV7-9	TRBJ1-5	TGTGCCAGCAGCTTAGGATTAGGGGGCAATCAGCCCCAGCATTTT	CASSLGLGGNQPQHF
TRBD1	few	TRBV7-9	TRBJ1-4	TGTGCCAGCAGCTCAGGGACAGGTGGTGAAAAACTGTTTTTT	CASSSGTGGEKLFF
-	-	TRBV28	TRBJ1-3	TGTGCCAGCAGCCCCTCCGGGGTAGGAAACACCATATATTTT	CASSPSGVGNTIYF
TRBD2	-	TRBV2	TRBJ2-5	TGTGCCAGCAGTGTAGCGGGAGGGTCTGAGACCCAGTACTTC	CASSVAGGSETQYF
-	-	TRBV28	TRBJ2-3	TGTGCCAGCAGTCGCGGGCAGGCAACAGATACGCAGTATTTT	CASSRGQATDTQYF
-	few	TRBV7-9	TRBJ1-1	TGTGCCAGCAGGTGGGACACGAACACTGAAGCTTTCTTT	CASRWDTNTEAFF
-	once	TRBV5-1	TRBJ1-4	TGCGCCAGCAGCCTCGACACGGCAACTAATGAAAAACTGTTTTTT	CASSLDTATNEKLFF
-	-	TRBV3-1/TRBV3-2	TRBJ2-2	TGTGCCAGCAGCCGTTTCAGTAACACCGGGGAGCTGTTTTTT	CASSRFSNTGELFF
-	-	TRBV19	TRBJ2-7	TGTGCCAGTAGTTCCGTGTACGAGCAGTACTTC	CASSSVYEQYF
TRBD1	-	TRBV6-2/TRBV6-3	TRBJ1-2	TGTGCCAGCAGTTACTCGACAGGGGGCAAGGGCTACACCTTC	CASSYSTGGKGYTF
-	once	TRBV19	TRBJ2-1	TGTGCCAGTAGTATACTAGCGCGCAATGAGCAGTTCTTC	CASSILARNEQFF
TRBD1	once	TRBV30	TRBJ2-5	TGTGCCTGGAGTGCCCCCAGACAGGGGTACGAAGAGACCCAGTACTTC	CAWSAPRQGYEETQYF
-	few	TRBV19	TRBJ2-6	TGTGCCAGTAGAAAAGTGGAGACTGGGGCCAACGTCCTGACTTTC	CASRKVETGANVLTF